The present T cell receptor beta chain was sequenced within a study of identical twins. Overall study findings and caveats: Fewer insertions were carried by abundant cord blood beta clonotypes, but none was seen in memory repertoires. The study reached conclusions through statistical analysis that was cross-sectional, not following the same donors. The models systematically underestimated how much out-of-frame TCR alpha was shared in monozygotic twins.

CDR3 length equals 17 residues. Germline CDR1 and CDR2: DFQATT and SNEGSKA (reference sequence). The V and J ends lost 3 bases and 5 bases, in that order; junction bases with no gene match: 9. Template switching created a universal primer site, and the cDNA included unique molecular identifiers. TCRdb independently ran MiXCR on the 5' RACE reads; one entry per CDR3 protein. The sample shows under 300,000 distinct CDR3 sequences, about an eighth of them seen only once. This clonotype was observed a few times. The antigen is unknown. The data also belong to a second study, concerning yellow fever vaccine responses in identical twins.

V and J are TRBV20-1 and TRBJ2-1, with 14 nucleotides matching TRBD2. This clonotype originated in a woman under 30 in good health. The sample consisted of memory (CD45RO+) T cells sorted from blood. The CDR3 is CSASGLTSGRADNEQFF. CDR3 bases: TGCAGTGCTAGTGGCTTGACTAGCGGGAGGGCCGACAATGAGCAGTTCTTC.